Shown below are 23 T cell receptor beta chains from a single sample sequenced in a study of T cell responses to AZD1222 COVID-19 vaccine. The repertoire was sequenced with immunoSEQ multiplex PCR; TCRdb's copy has only in-frame clones and lacks some. This sample yields about 140,000 clones, of which approximately 84% are seen a single time; over 4% belongs to the top ten. The sample consisted of peripheral blood, taken on day 0 of AZD1222 vaccination. The receptors stem from an adult in good health.

The gene calls are TRBV28 and TRBJ2-7; 9 bases are a match to TRBD1. The CDR3 totals 14 residues. V dropped 2 bases and J dropped 6; count of bases not matched to a gene: 5. Germline-derived CDR1 and CDR2 are MDHEN and SYDVKM. CDR3 coding DNA: TGTGCCAGCAGTTTAGGGACAGGGAGATTCGAGCAGTACTTC. Its translation is CASSLGTGRFEQYF.

This clone appeared a few times. This rearrangement joins TRBV30 to TRBJ2-7; 8 bases fit TRBD1. From germline, CDR1 is GTSNPN and CDR2 SVGIG (reference sequence). The CDR3 consists of 17 residues. The CDR3 DNA sequence: TGTGTAGTTGCGGTGATGAACTTCGACAGGGGTGGTTACGAGCAGTACTTC. It encodes CVVAVMNFDRGGYEQYF.

The V gene is TRBV4-2, the J gene TRBJ1-1; D might be TRBD1 (5 bases). There are 18 residues in the CDR3. V was trimmed by 1 base and J by 4 bases, leaving 22 bases between them. CDR1 is LGHNA, CDR2 YNFKEQ, per germline. The CDR3 region is CASSQGGKGPKTSTEAFF. As DNA, the CDR3 is TGTGCCAGCAGCCAAGGGGGAAAGGGGCCCAAGACATCCACTGAAGCTTTCTTT.

J is TRBJ1-1 and V is TRBV5-1; D unclear. CDR1 and CDR2 (germline): SGHRS, YFSETQ. V was clipped by 5 bases and J by 1 base, with 21 bases between them. CDR3 length: 17 residues. CDR3 in DNA: TGCGCCAGCAGTTTTAACTCGGGCTCCCTCTCGAACACTGAAGCTTTCTTT. Protein product: CASSFNSGSLSNTEAFF.

This sequence joins TRBV28 and TRBJ1-2; weak D call: TRBD1 (6 bases). The CDR3 covers 13 residues. Trimming left V 4 bases short and J 2 bases short, with 8 bases between. Looked up from germline, CDR1 is MDHEN and CDR2 is SYDVKM. CDR3: CASSSTGNYGYTF. CDR3 nucleotides: TGTGCCAGCAGTTCCACAGGGAACTATGGCTACACCTTC.

This chain uses TRBV19 with TRBJ1-4; D unresolved. Trimming shortened V by 3 bases and J by 0 bases, and 8 bases separated the two germline ends. CDR1 and CDR2 (germline): LNHDA, SQIVND (reference sequence). The CDR3 sequence is 15 residues long. The CDR3 DNA reads TGTGCCAGTAGTATGATCGGGACAACTAATGAAAAACTGTTTTTT. Its translation: CASSMIGTTNEKLFF.

The chain employs TRBV30 and TRBJ1-1; 7 bases are a match to TRBD1. Germline assignment: CDR1 GTSNPN and CDR2 SVGIG (reference sequence). V lost 0 bases to trimming and J lost 5 bases; unmatched junction nucleotides: 6. This CDR3 has 14 amino acids. In nucleotides, the CDR3 is TGTGCCTGGAGTGTACAGGGGACGGGGACTGAAGCTTTCTTT. Translated, it gives CAWSVQGTGTEAFF.

CDR3 amino acids: CASSWDRGQSEAFF. CDR3 bases: TGTGCCAGCAGTTGGGACAGGGGGCAAAGTGAAGCTTTCTTT. This rearrangement joins TRBV2 to TRBJ1-1; TRBD1 matches 12 bases. The CDR3 spans 14 residues. From germline, CDR1 is SNHLY and CDR2 FYNNEI. With V trimmed by 5 bases and J by 7 bases, 5 bases remained unmatched.

This rearrangement joins TRBV9 to TRBJ2-4, with D perhaps TRBD1 (5 bases). The CDR3 has 15 residues. Germline V lookup: CDR1 SGDLS, CDR2 YYNGEE. V was cut by 0 bases and J by 8 bases, with 15 bases left in between. CDR3 in amino acids: CASSVAQGNWDIQYF. CDR3 DNA sequence: TGTGCCAGCAGCGTAGCCCAGGGAAATTGGGACATTCAGTACTTC.

This clone was observed a few times. The gene calls are TRBV5-5 and TRBJ1-1; 8 positions match TRBD1. This CDR3 region has 13 residues. Germline lookup yields CDR1 SGHKS and CDR2 YYEKEE (reference sequence). After removal of 4 bases from V and 5 bases from J, the junction contained 4 bases not matched to a gene. CDR3 in amino acids: CASSVRGQTEAFF. The CDR3 bases are TGTGCCAGCAGCGTCAGGGGGCAGACTGAAGCTTTCTTT.

The sample holds one count of this clone. The chain uses TRBV6-5 and TRBJ1-2; D gene unclear. V shed 3 bases and J shed 1 base, with 0 bases lying between them. This CDR3 spans 11 amino acids. Germline lookup yields CDR1 MNHEY and CDR2 SVGAGI. The CDR3 DNA follows: TGTGCCAGCAGTTATAACTATGGCTACACCTTC. It codes for CASSYNYGYTF.

The chain links TRBV19 to TRBJ2-3; a weak D match, TRBD2 (6 bases). There are 14 residues in the CDR3. CDR1 is LNHDA and CDR2 is SQIVND in the germline V gene (reference sequence). The V end lost 7 bases, the J end lost 5 bases, and 16 bases lay between the germline ends. In DNA form, the CDR3 reads TGTGCCAGTAAAAGGAGGGGAGGTGGAGATACGCAGTATTTT. This codes for CASKRRGGGDTQYF.

This clone appeared once. The chain has TRBV11-2 and TRBJ1-1; TRBD1 agrees at 7 bases. Germline V lookup: CDR1 SGHAT, CDR2 FQNNGV. The CDR3 length is 13 residues. The trim removed 5 bases at V and 1 base at J, leaving 1 base unmatched. The CDR3 here is CASSRDRNTEAFF. In nucleotides, the CDR3 is TGTGCCAGCAGCAGGGACAGGAACACTGAAGCTTTCTTT.

This clone was detected only once. This chain connects TRBV15 to TRBJ1-1; TRBD1 might be the D (5 bases). Germline V gives CDR1 LNHNV, CDR2 YYDKDF (reference sequence). The ends were cut back, 0 bases at V and 1 base at J, with 15 bases in the middle. This CDR3 region has 17 residues. Written as DNA, the CDR3 is TGTGCCACCAGCAGAGATGGGCAGGGTTCGAGGAACACTGAAGCTTTCTTT. This codes for CATSRDGQGSRNTEAFF.

This clone is a singleton in its sample. The chain joins TRBV7-8 to TRBJ1-5; unclear D gene. The length of the CDR3 is 12 residues. Per germline, CDR1 SGHVS and CDR2 FQNEAQ. V lost 3 bases to trimming and J lost 3 bases, with 3 bases between them. The CDR3 DNA follows: TGTGCCAGCAGCTTTTCCAATCAGCCCCAGCATTTT. Encoded protein: CASSFSNQPQHF.

The chain combines TRBV5-6 with TRBJ2-1; the D gene is possibly TRBD2 (5 bases). The CDR3 extends over 16 amino acids. The germline V gene encodes CDR1 SGHDT and CDR2 YYEEEE. V was shortened by 4 bases and J by 4 bases, with 18 bases between the two germline ends. CDR3 protein: CASSPLGSESYNEQFF. The DNA of the CDR3 is TGTGCCAGCAGCCCCCTAGGTAGCGAATCATACAATGAGCAGTTCTTC.

This chain joins TRBV11-2 and TRBJ1-5; D not certain. Trimming cost V 5 bases and J 5 bases, with 7 bases left between them. Per germline, CDR1 SGHAT and CDR2 FQNNGV. The CDR3 is 12 residues long. The CDR3 DNA is TGTGCCAGCAGCGGCACAGATCAGCCCCAGCATTTT. This sequence encodes CASSGTDQPQHF.

The V and J genes are TRBV6-5 and TRBJ1-1; no firm D call. CDR1 and CDR2 (germline): MNHEY, SVGAGI. V was trimmed by 0 bases and J by 6 bases, leaving 11 bases between them. The CDR3 covers 14 residues. CDR3 coding DNA: TGTGCCAGCAGTTACTCTACGTCCAACGCTGAAGCTTTCTTT. Its translation: CASSYSTSNAEAFF.

This clone has only one observation. J is TRBJ1-6 and V is TRBV5-1; D remains unclear. V lost 1 base and J 9 bases, leaving 17 bases between the germline ends. Per germline, CDR1 SGHRS and CDR2 YFSETQ. The CDR3 is 16 residues long. DNA for the CDR3: TGCGCCAGCAGCTTGATTGCGGCCCGTGGGTCTTCACCCCTCCACTTT. Translation gives CASSLIAARGSSPLHF.

This rearrangement joins TRBV7-3 to TRBJ2-2, with D tentatively TRBD2 (6 bases). The CDR3 runs 14 residues. The germline V and J ends were trimmed by 6 bases and 6 bases, with 14 bases remaining between them. Per the germline V gene, CDR1 is SGHTA and CDR2 is FQGTGA. CDR3 loop: CASSTMTGAGELFF. The CDR3 DNA is TGTGCCAGCAGTACAATGACGGGGGCCGGGGAGCTGTTTTTT.

The chain uses TRBV9 and TRBJ2-2; D is unclear. The length of the CDR3 is 15 residues. The germline gives CDR1 SGDLS, CDR2 YYNGEE. Trimming pared 0 bases from V and 1 base from J, leaving 7 bases between. The CDR3 reads CASSVGDGNTGELFF. CDR3 nucleotides: TGTGCCAGCAGCGTAGGCGACGGGAACACCGGGGAGCTGTTTTTT.

This clone was seen a handful of times. Here the CDR3 reads CASSQDRGQGYQPQHF. As DNA, the CDR3 is TGTGCCAGCAGCCAAGATCGGGGACAGGGGTATCAGCCCCAGCATTTT. The chain has TRBV3-1 (or the pseudogene TRBV3-2) and TRBJ1-5, with 10 bases matching TRBD1. The V gene end was trimmed by 0 bases and the J gene end by 5 bases; junction bases not matched to a gene: 4. Germline values: CDR1 LGHDT, CDR2 YNNKEL (reference sequence). There are 16 residues in the CDR3.

The CDR3 region has the DNA TGTGCCAGCAGTGAAGCAGGCTACGAGCAGTACTTC. As protein: CASSEAGYEQYF. The chain recombines TRBV6-1 with TRBJ2-7, with unresolved D. The CDR3 length is 12 residues. V lost 0 bases to trimming and J lost 3 bases, with 3 bases between them. CDR1 and CDR2 (germline): MNHNS, SASEGT.